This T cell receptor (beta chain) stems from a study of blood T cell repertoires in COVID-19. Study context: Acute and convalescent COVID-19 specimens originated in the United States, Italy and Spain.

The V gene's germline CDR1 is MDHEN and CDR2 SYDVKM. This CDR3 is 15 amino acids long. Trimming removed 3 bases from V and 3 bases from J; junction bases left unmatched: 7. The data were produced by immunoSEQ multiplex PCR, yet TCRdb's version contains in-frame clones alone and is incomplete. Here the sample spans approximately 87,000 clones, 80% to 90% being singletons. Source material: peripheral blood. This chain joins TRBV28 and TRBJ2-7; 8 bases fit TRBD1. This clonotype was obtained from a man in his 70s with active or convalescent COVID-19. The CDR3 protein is CASSFDRGGGYEQYF. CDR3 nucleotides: TGTGCCAGCAGTTTCGACAGGGGTGGGGGCTACGAGCAGTACTTC.